These 10 T cell receptor beta chains share one sample of origin, sequenced in a study of blood T cell repertoires in COVID-19. The method was immunoSEQ multiplex PCR; TCRdb's version includes in-frame clones alone and lacks a portion of them. The data contain 370,000 or so clones, approximately 80% of them singletons. The sample consisted of peripheral blood. The receptors derive from a human donor with acute or convalescent COVID-19. The donor label of this sample is uncertain.

The chain carries TRBV19 and TRBJ1-4; 7 nucleotides align to TRBD1. Losses at the gene ends were 6 bases for V and 10 bases for J; bases not matched to a gene: 11. CDR1 and CDR2 (germline): LNHDA, SQIVND (reference sequence). CDR3 size: 14 residues. CDR3 sequence: CASRRDSTTGKLFF. Here the CDR3 DNA reads TGTGCCAGTAGGCGGGACAGCACGACTGGAAAACTGTTTTTT.

The V gene is TRBV7-9, the J gene TRBJ2-5; the D gene is possibly TRBD2 (5 bases). Germline V gene lookup returns CDR1 SEHNR and CDR2 FQNEAQ (reference sequence). V was pared by 5 bases and J by 5 bases, with 12 bases between. The CDR3 has 13 amino acids. CDR3 sequence (DNA): TGTGCCAGCAGCCGGGCCCCGGGGGAGACCCAGTACTTC. It yields the protein CASSRAPGETQYF.

V is TRBV24-1 and J is TRBJ2-1, with TRBD2 matching 9 bases. Germline assignment: CDR1 KGHDR and CDR2 SFDVKD. J was trimmed by 5 bases and V by 4 bases; bases with no gene match: 8. This CDR3 is built from 16 residues. CDR3 coding DNA: TGTGCCACCAGTGACAAGCTAGCGGGGCTTAACAATGAGCAGTTCTTC. Its protein is CATSDKLAGLNNEQFF.

V is TRBV7-9 and J is TRBJ1-1; TRBD1 agrees at 7 bases. This CDR3 is built from 16 residues. Germline trimming cut 5 bases from V and 0 bases from J; bases unmatched to any gene: 9. Per the germline V gene, CDR1 is SEHNR and CDR2 is FQNEAQ (reference sequence). The CDR3 reads CASSASRTGMNTEAFF. CDR3 nucleotide sequence: TGTGCCAGCAGCGCCTCCCGGACAGGCATGAACACTGAAGCTTTCTTT.

This chain connects TRBV6-1 to TRBJ1-5; possible D gene TRBD1, 6 bases. V shed 5 bases and J shed 5 bases, with 10 bases lying between them. The CDR3 is made up of 13 amino acids. Germline lookup yields CDR1 MNHNS and CDR2 SASEGT. The CDR3 reads CASSRRQDQPQHF. The CDR3 nucleotides are TGTGCCAGCAGTCGTAGACAGGATCAGCCCCAGCATTTT.

The chain carries TRBV4-1 and TRBJ2-5, with 12 positions matching TRBD2. Germline V gives CDR1 MGHRA, CDR2 YSYEKL. The CDR3 length is 20 residues. Trimming took 4 bases from V and 5 from J; bases not matched to a gene: 20. CDR3 sequence reads: CASSPRRLAGGAWGAETQYF. The CDR3 DNA is TGCGCCAGCAGCCCCCGACGGCTAGCGGGAGGGGCCTGGGGAGCGGAGACCCAGTACTTC.

V usage is TRBV3-1 (or the pseudogene TRBV3-2) and J usage is TRBJ2-3; D is undetermined. In germline, CDR1 is LGHDT, CDR2 YNNKEL (reference sequence). There are 12 residues in the CDR3. Trimming removed 5 bases at V and 6 bases at J, with 9 bases between. This CDR3 reads CASSSPMDTQYF. CDR3 DNA: TGTGCCAGCAGCTCCCCTATGGATACGCAGTATTTT.

V gene TRBV10-1 combines with J gene TRBJ2-2; D is possibly TRBD2 (5 bases). The germline V gene encodes CDR1 WNHNN and CDR2 SYGVQD (reference sequence). The V end was cut by 6 bases, the J end by 4 bases, with 12 bases between. This CDR3 spans 14 amino acids. The CDR3 is CASSLSGFTGELFF. CDR3 coding DNA: TGCGCCAGCAGCCTCAGCGGATTCACCGGGGAGCTGTTTTTT.

V usage is TRBV18 and J usage is TRBJ1-1; 7 bases are shared with TRBD1. Germline V gene lookup returns CDR1 KGHSH and CDR2 LQKENI. The CDR3 is 14 residues long. V trimming: 1 base; J trimming: 7 bases; junction bases outside the gene matches: 6. This CDR3 reads CASSPQGALGEAFF. The CDR3 coding sequence is TGTGCCAGCTCACCACAGGGGGCTCTTGGTGAAGCTTTCTTT.

The chain links TRBV6-5 to TRBJ2-7; 7 bases map to TRBD2. The CDR3 has 15 residues. In germline, CDR1 is MNHEY, CDR2 SVGAGI. The V and J ends lost 7 bases and 5 bases, in that order; junction bases with no gene match: 14. CDR3 in amino acids: CASTATWRGNNEQYF. CDR3 nucleotides: TGTGCCAGCACCGCAACCTGGCGGGGGAACAACGAGCAGTACTTC.